The next 25 T cell receptor beta chains were all read from a single sample in a study of blood T cell repertoires in COVID-19. The data were produced by immunoSEQ multiplex PCR, yet TCRdb's version contains in-frame clones alone and is incomplete. Of fewer than 200,000 clones listed, about four fifths are singletons. What was sequenced was peripheral blood. All receptors derive from a woman between 65 and 79 years old with COVID-19, enrolled during active disease.

In nucleotides, the CDR3 is TGTGCCATCAAGCGGGGACTAGCGGGAGCGGCAGATACGCAGTATTTT. It yields the protein CAIKRGLAGAADTQYF. This sequence joins TRBV10-3 and TRBJ2-3, with 14 bases identical to TRBD2. The V gene's germline CDR1 is ENHRY and CDR2 SYGVKD. J was trimmed by 4 bases and V by 7 bases; bases with no gene match: 7. There are 16 residues in the CDR3.

The rearrangement links TRBV2 to TRBJ2-2; 9 nucleotides align to TRBD2. The CDR3 sequence is 15 residues long. Germline-derived CDR1 and CDR2 are SNHLY and FYNNEI. V dropped 3 bases and J dropped 4; count of bases not matched to a gene: 3. The CDR3 DNA follows: TGTGCCAGCAGTGAGACTAGCGGTACCACCGGGGAGCTGTTTTTT. This encodes CASSETSGTTGELFF.

This sequence joins TRBV15 and TRBJ1-5, with 8 bases fitting TRBD1. Germline values: CDR1 LNHNV, CDR2 YYDKDF (reference sequence). The CDR3 covers 15 residues. V trimming: 2 bases; J trimming: 5 bases; junction bases outside the gene matches: 5. CDR3 coding DNA: TGTGCCACCAGCAGAACCGGGACAGGTGATCAGCCCCAGCATTTT. This codes for CATSRTGTGDQPQHF.

The rearrangement uses TRBV15 and TRBJ1-5; possible D gene TRBD1, 6 bases. Trimming stripped 4 bases from V and 1 base from J, with 11 bases between. The CDR3 is 15 amino acids. Germline CDR1 LNHNV, CDR2 YYDKDF (reference sequence). CDR3 in DNA: TGTGCCACCAGCATCCTCAGGGGAAGCAATCAGCCCCAGCATTTT. Its protein is CATSILRGSNQPQHF.

This clone was counted only a few times. J is TRBJ2-7 and V is TRBV14; 8 nucleotides align to TRBD1. Per germline, CDR1 SGHDN and CDR2 FVKESK. Germline trimming cut 4 bases from V and 4 bases from J; bases unmatched to any gene: 6. This CDR3 comprises 14 residues. This CDR3 reads CASSRTGGGYEQYF. The CDR3 nucleotides are TGTGCCAGCAGCCGCACAGGGGGTGGTTACGAGCAGTACTTC.

The V and J genes are TRBV11-3 and TRBJ2-5; TRBD1 matches 9 bases. This CDR3 spans 15 amino acids. Germline V gives CDR1 SGHNT, CDR2 YENEEA. The V and J ends lost 5 bases and 5 bases, in that order; junction bases with no gene match: 9. This CDR3 is CASSPRTGGGETQYF. CDR3 bases: TGTGCCAGCAGCCCGCGAACAGGGGGCGGCGAGACCCAGTACTTC.

The chain joins TRBV6-5 to TRBJ1-3; D is unclear. The CDR3 has 13 amino acids. V was clipped by 6 bases and J by 4 bases, with 10 bases between them. Per germline, CDR1 MNHEY and CDR2 SVGAGI. The CDR3: CASSRYSGNTIYF. DNA for the CDR3: TGTGCCAGCAGCCGCTATTCCGGAAACACCATATATTTT.

The chain has TRBV18 and TRBJ2-5, with a tentative D call TRBD1 (6 bases). Germline loops: CDR1 KGHSH, CDR2 LQKENI. V was shortened by 9 bases and J by 2 bases, with 7 bases between the two germline ends. The CDR3 runs 11 residues. CDR3 sequence (DNA): TGTGCCAGTACAGGGCAAGAGACCCAGTACTTC. Protein sequence: CASTGQETQYF. The full variable domain, its missing parts supplied by reference TRBV18 and TRBJ2-5, is NAGVMQNPRHLVRRRGQEARLRCSPMKGHSHVYWYRQLPEEGLKFMVYLQKENIIDESGMPKERFSAEFPKEGPSILRIQQVVRGDSAAYFCASTGQETQYFGPGTRLLVL.

This chain uses TRBV20-1 with TRBJ2-1, with TRBD2 matching over 12 bases. CDR1 is DFQATT and CDR2 is SNEGSKA in the germline V gene (reference sequence). V shed 3 bases, J shed 6 bases, and the junction held 6 bases outside the gene matches. The CDR3 has 15 amino acids. The chain's CDR3 is CSASASGRAVNEQFF. CDR3 coding DNA: TGCAGTGCTAGTGCTAGCGGGAGGGCGGTCAATGAGCAGTTCTTC.

V and J are TRBV5-6 and TRBJ2-5; TRBD2 matches 9 bases. The germline gives CDR1 SGHDT, CDR2 YYEEEE. Trimming at V came to 4 bases and at J to 5 bases, leaving 9 bases not matched to a gene. The CDR3 covers 15 residues. Here the CDR3 reads CASSPMREGRETQYF. The CDR3 DNA reads as TGTGCCAGCAGCCCAATGCGGGAGGGCCGGGAGACCCAGTACTTC.

J is TRBJ1-3 and V is TRBV11-2, with a possible D match to TRBD1 (6 bases). CDR3 size: 13 residues. Germline CDR1 is SGHAT and CDR2 is FQNNGV. V was cut by 2 bases and J by 6 bases, with 8 bases left in between. The CDR3 DNA sequence: TGTGCCAGCAGCTTACAGGGGAAAAACACCATATATTTT. Translated: CASSLQGKNTIYF.

The rearrangement uses TRBV7-2 and TRBJ2-7; the D is unclear. CDR1 SGHTA and CDR2 FQGNSA come from the germline V gene. V gave up 6 bases and J gave up 4 bases, with 19 bases separating them. This CDR3 region has 15 residues. The CDR3: CASSFTGSIPYEQYF. In DNA, the CDR3 is TGTGCCAGCAGTTTTACGGGTTCGATACCATACGAGCAGTACTTC.

The CDR3 DNA is TGTGCCAGCAGCTTGATGGGGAGCTCTGGAAACACCATATATTTT. Protein: CASSLMGSSGNTIYF. The chain combines TRBV5-5 with TRBJ1-3; D not certain. The CDR3 extends over 15 amino acids. The ends were cut back, 1 base at V and 0 bases at J, with 8 bases in the middle. Germline V gene sequence: CDR1 SGHKS, CDR2 YYEKEE (reference sequence).

V is TRBV9 and J is TRBJ2-7; 8 bases match TRBD1. J lost 2 bases, V lost 0 bases, and 4 bases had no gene match. This CDR3 spans 15 amino acids. CDR1 SGDLS and CDR2 YYNGEE come from the germline V gene. In nucleotides, the CDR3 is TGTGCCAGCAGCGTAGGAGGGACAGGACCCTACGAGCAGTACTTC. This codes for CASSVGGTGPYEQYF.

The V and J genes are TRBV28 and TRBJ1-2, with TRBD1 matching over 8 bases. The junction had 22 bases not matched to a gene; V was cut back by 2 bases and J by 8 bases. Germline V lookup: CDR1 MDHEN, CDR2 SYDVKM. This CDR3 spans 19 amino acids. The CDR3, as DNA: TGTGCCAGCAGTTTAAACCCCCCTACCGGGCAGGGGGCGCGGCGCGGCTACACCTTC. Encoded protein: CASSLNPPTGQGARRGYTF.

The V and J genes are TRBV5-1 and TRBJ2-3, with D perhaps TRBD2 (5 bases). The CDR3 length is 14 residues. Germline values: CDR1 SGHRS, CDR2 YFSETQ. Trimming pared 1 base from V and 2 bases from J, leaving 8 bases between. In nucleotides, the CDR3 is TGCGCCAGCAGCTTGAGCGGTGACACAGATACGCAGTATTTT. Translation gives CASSLSGDTDTQYF. Full variable domain (outside the CDR3, taken from reference TRBV5-1 and TRBJ2-3): KAGVTQTPRYLIKTRGQQVTLSCSPISGHRSVSWYQQTPGQGLQFLFEYFSETQRNKGNFPGRFSGRQFSNSRSEMNVSTLELGDSALYLCASSLSGDTDTQYFGPGTRLTVL.

About this clone: The junction and the germline gene differ at one end; a read error may be behind it. The rearrangement joins TRBV10-2 to TRBJ2-1, with 8 bases fitting TRBD1. The CDR3 covers 14 residues. Germline-derived CDR1 and CDR2 are WSHSY and SAAADI. CDR3 sequence reads: CASIEQSGGDEQFF. CDR3 coding DNA: TGCGCCAGCATTGAGCAGTCAGGGGGCGATGAGCAGTTCTTC.

This CDR3 is CSVHPGSTEAFF. The CDR3 DNA follows: TGCAGCGTACATCCGGGGAGCACTGAAGCTTTCTTT. The chain has TRBV29-1 and TRBJ1-1, with unresolved D. In germline, CDR1 is SQVTM, CDR2 ANQGSEA. CDR3 length: 12 residues. The V and J ends lost 6 bases and 4 bases respectively, with 12 bases between them.

The chain joins TRBV5-6 to TRBJ2-2; no clear D. This CDR3 is 12 amino acids long. V was shortened by 9 bases and J by 2 bases, with 8 bases between the two germline ends. Germline V CDR1 and CDR2: SGHDT, YYEEEE. CDR3 region: CATARNTGELFF. The DNA of the CDR3 is TGTGCCACCGCTAGAAACACCGGGGAGCTGTTTTTT.

This chain joins TRBV5-5 and TRBJ2-5; 9 nucleotides line up with TRBD1. The J segment lost 7 bases and the V segment lost 3 bases, leaving 10 bases of the junction unmatched. From germline, CDR1 is SGHKS and CDR2 YYEKEE (reference sequence). The CDR3 length is 15 residues. CDR3 coding DNA: TGTGCCAGCAGCTCATCCCTGGACAGGGGACCGACCCAGTACTTC. It specifies CASSSSLDRGPTQYF.

The chain carries TRBV27 and TRBJ2-7; TRBD1 is a possible D gene (6 bases). V lost 6 bases to trimming and J lost 2 bases, with 17 bases between them. Germline loops: CDR1 MNHEY, CDR2 SMNVEV (reference sequence). The CDR3 runs 15 residues. The CDR3 region is CASSSQGLGTYEQYF. CDR3 sequence (DNA): TGTGCCAGCAGCTCCCAGGGGTTGGGGACCTACGAGCAGTACTTC.

V is TRBV6-2 or TRBV6-3 and J is TRBJ2-7; perhaps TRBD1 as D (5 bases). The germline CDR1 and CDR2 sequences are MNHEY and SVGEGT. This CDR3 is built from 13 residues. V was clipped by 5 bases and J by 3 bases, with 11 bases between them. As DNA, the CDR3 is TGTGCCAGCAGTGCGAACAGGAACTACGAGCAGTACTTC. It encodes CASSANRNYEQYF.

The gene calls are TRBV9 and TRBJ2-5, with 11 bases aligning to TRBD2. The CDR3 totals 18 residues. Germline CDR1 and CDR2: SGDLS and YYNGEE. With V trimmed by 0 bases and J by 2 bases, 9 bases remained unmatched. The CDR3 coding sequence is TGTGCCAGCAGCGTAGCCATCGGGACTAGCGGAGGACAAGAGACCCAGTACTTC. Its translation is CASSVAIGTSGGQETQYF.

In its sample, this clone was seen a few times. The CDR3 sequence: CASSPGGPTAPYGYTF. The CDR3 bases are TGTGCCAGCAGTCCTGGGGGCCCGACTGCCCCCTATGGCTACACCTTC. V gene TRBV28 combines with J gene TRBJ1-2, with D perhaps matching TRBD1 (6 bases). The CDR3 spans 16 residues. From germline, CDR1 is MDHEN and CDR2 SYDVKM. Trimming pared 5 bases from V and 4 bases from J, leaving 20 bases between.

V and J are TRBV5-5 and TRBJ2-1; 8 nucleotides match TRBD2. After removal of 6 bases from V and 9 bases from J, the junction contained 14 bases not matched to a gene. Germline CDR1 is SGHKS and CDR2 is YYEKEE (reference sequence). The CDR3 spans 15 residues. In DNA form, the CDR3 reads TGTGCCAGCATCCCCTCGGGGGGGGCCGGGGGTGAGCAGTTCTTC. The encoded protein is CASIPSGGAGGEQFF.